This TCR beta chain was recovered during a study of blood T cells in healthy people across ages (dated by TCRdb to between 2015 and 2017). With regard to the full study: In model experiments, template switching captured about one uniquely barcoded TCR beta cDNA molecule for every two T cells. To track age-related changes in TCR beta repertoire diversity, the study relied on deep sequencing normalized with unique cDNA molecular identifiers. The donors were divided into four age groups: young (average around 16 years), middle-aged (roughly 42), aged (about 62) and long-lived (nearly 85). To avoid experimental bias, donors of different ages were randomly spread across the sequencing lanes. Using the same blood draw, the study looked at two additional independent replicas of 1 million unique cDNA reads for two donors, one aged 18 to 30 and the other aged 80 or older.

Worth noting for this clonotype: No cognate antigen has been identified for it. Qualities for individual bases were not recorded, and no much larger clone is one base off.

The investigation overall reported the following: Observed TCR beta diversity correlated strongly with the percentage of naive T cells measured by flow cytometry. Compared with the aged group, the long-lived group had more naive CD4+ T cells, fewer expanded clones and increased TCR diversity, suggesting age selection. Because the CMV infection status of the donors was unknown, age-related changes in expanded clonotypes may potentially have been confounded. Estimates of total diversity from one million sequenced T cells were regarded as lower bounds and underestimates. Observed TCR beta diversity per million T cells fell roughly linearly with age, and a significant reduction was already apparent by age roughly 40. Since profiling was done on bulk unsorted PBMCs, naive and antigen-experienced compartments could not be conclusively compared.

Library generation was performed with 5' RACE. A second roughly 6 to 12 cycle PCR used a sample-barcoded 5' primer and a J-beta primer mix. A template-switch 5' adaptor carrying 12 random nucleotides introduced a unique molecular identifier onto each TCR beta cDNA molecule. At least 2.5 million CDR3-containing paired-end reads were obtained from each sample. First-strand cDNA synthesis was performed from all RNA using the Mint cDNA synthesis kit, with priming by a TRBC-specific oligonucleotide. After uracil-DNA glycosylase treatment, a first 18-cycle PCR used universal primers M1SS and BC2_uni_R on all cDNA. The study's processing was this. Each sample was normalized by randomly selecting 1 million high-quality reads, each carrying a distinct molecular identifier. Instead of being binned into consensus sequences, reads with shared molecular identifiers were discarded. MiTCR, set to a Q25 quality threshold and the strictest error-elimination algorithm, was used for CDR3 identification, clonotype clustering and error correction. Lower-bound total TCR beta diversity was estimated with a nonparametric unseen species model using Euler transformation. TCRdb itself trimmed the public reads at Q25 with fastp, ran MiXCR and retained productive beta chains. Each CDR3 protein appears once, grouped with its most common genes and DNA. In this record, the V and J calls reflect TCRdb's handling and not the investigators' own analysis. The sample contains over 1,500,000 distinct CDR3 sequences, 30% to 40% of them found a single time. The ten largest account for more than 20% of the sample.

From the cysteine up to the phenylalanine, the CDR3 has a length of 14 residues. The CDR3 DNA has 42 bases and is translated from base 1. Compared with germline, V lacks 5 bases and J lacks 4 bases; bases without a gene match: 6. CDR1 and CDR2 are drawn from the germline V gene: SGHRS, YFSETQ. Systemically healthy Caucasian individuals from Russia, some 40 in total and aged roughly 6 to 100 years, were included as donors. Each donor gave about 10 milliliters of peripheral blood, drawn into EDTA-treated Vacutainer tubes. Ficoll-Paque density-gradient centrifugation was used to isolate PBMCs, with at least 6 million obtained per sample. Trizol reagent was used to extract total RNA from the PBMCs, yielding at least 6 micrograms per sample. For every donor, an aliquot of PBMCs went through flow cytometry to measure the percentages of naive CD45RAhigh/CD27high T cells.

The specimen sequenced was blood. The V gene is TRBV5-1 and the J gene is TRBJ2-3; 8 junctional bases match TRBD2. The receptor was isolated from a human donor in good health. The CDR3 protein sequence reads: CASSFPGGADTQYF. The DNA sequence is TGCGCCAGCAGTTTCCCCGGGGGGGCAGATACGCAGTATTTT.